A single sample gave rise to the 18 T cell receptor beta chains below, sequenced in a study of CD8 T cells in ankylosing spondylitis. TCRdb re-called the 5' RACE reads with MiXCR, one entry per CDR3 protein. The sample has about 360,000 distinct CDR3 sequences, more than 20% seen once. The sequencing sample was made of blood, either unsorted or a sorted T cell fraction (not recorded which). These receptors were obtained from a male donor with ankylosing spondylitis or in good health (not recorded which).

The J gene is TRBJ2-2, the V gene TRBV9; 7 bases match TRBD1. The V and J ends lost 2 bases and 7 bases, in that order; junction bases with no gene match: 8. This CDR3 comprises 15 residues. Germline CDR1 and CDR2: SGDLS and YYNGEE. This CDR3 is CASSVGTDDSGELFF. CDR3 bases: TGTGCCAGCAGCGTCGGGACAGACGATAGCGGGGAGCTGTTTTTT.

The V gene is TRBV7-3, the J gene TRBJ2-5; TRBD1 matches at 7 bases. Looked up from germline, CDR1 is SGHTA and CDR2 is FQGTGA. The CDR3 extends over 15 amino acids. Trimming cost V 4 bases and J 2 bases; bases outside gene matches: 7. This CDR3 reads CASSYPGQRQETQYF. The DNA of the CDR3 is TGTGCCAGCAGCTACCCGGGACAGAGACAAGAGACCCAGTACTTC.

This chain joins TRBV7-9 and TRBJ2-7; the D gene could be TRBD1 or TRBD2 (5 bases each). Germline assignment: CDR1 SEHNR and CDR2 FQNEAQ (reference sequence). Deletions cut 4 bases from V and 3 bases from J, with 13 bases between. This CDR3 spans 14 amino acids. CDR3: CASSSQAGSYEQYF. As DNA, the CDR3 is TGTGCCAGCAGCTCTCAGGCAGGGAGCTACGAGCAGTACTTC.

CDR3 region: CASSYPDRDEQYF. The CDR3 DNA reads TGTGCCAGCAGTTACCCAGACAGGGACGAGCAGTACTTC. V usage is TRBV27 and J usage is TRBJ2-7; 7 bases are a match to TRBD1. Germline V gives CDR1 MNHEY, CDR2 SMNVEV (reference sequence). The CDR3 is 13 residues long. Trimming at V came to 4 bases and at J to 5 bases, leaving 5 bases not matched to a gene.

This chain joins TRBV6-1 and TRBJ2-3; D is perhaps TRBD2 (5 bases). CDR3 length equals 13 residues. Trimming removed 5 bases at V and 2 bases at J, with 8 bases between. Per the germline V gene, CDR1 is MNHNS and CDR2 is SASEGT. This CDR3 is CASSIGLTDTQYF. Written as DNA, the CDR3 is TGTGCCAGCAGTATCGGACTCACAGATACGCAGTATTTT.

This clonotype turned up a few times. The CDR3 DNA reads as TGCGCCAGCAGTCCGTCTAGCGGGGGCCCCGGGGAGCTGTTTTTT. Amino acid sequence: CASSPSSGGPGELFF. This chain joins TRBV4-1 and TRBJ2-2, with 10 bases lining up with TRBD2. The germline gives CDR1 MGHRA, CDR2 YSYEKL. J was trimmed by 6 bases and V by 6 bases; bases with no gene match: 7. The CDR3 has 15 amino acids.

The chain couples TRBV6-5 to TRBJ2-2; D perhaps matches TRBD2 (5 bases). V was trimmed by 2 bases and J by 2 bases, leaving 6 bases between them. Germline lookup yields CDR1 MNHEY and CDR2 SVGAGI. This CDR3 comprises 14 residues. The DNA of the CDR3 is TGTGCCAGCAGTTACCGGGGAAACACCGGGGAGCTGTTTTTT. Residues: CASSYRGNTGELFF.

The rearrangement links TRBV4-1 to TRBJ2-2; D gene ambiguous. Germline loops: CDR1 MGHRA, CDR2 YSYEKL. V was pared by 4 bases and J by 1 base, with 10 bases between. The CDR3 is 15 residues long. The CDR3 nucleotides read TGCGCCAGCAGCCGCTTCACTGAGAACACCGGGGAGCTGTTTTTT. Its translation: CASSRFTENTGELFF.

The chain is built from TRBV11-2 and TRBJ2-5; weak D call: TRBD2 (5 bases). This CDR3 spans 16 amino acids. The germline V gene has CDR1 SGHAT and CDR2 FQNNGV. Trimming stripped 5 bases from V and 1 base from J, with 17 bases between. The CDR3 DNA sequence: TGTGCCAGCAGCCTAACTGGCGGGCCCCGCCAAGAGACCCAGTACTTC. Its protein product is CASSLTGGPRQETQYF. The full variable domain, rest sourced from reference TRBV11-2 and TRBJ2-5, is EAGVAQSPRYKIIEKRQSVAFWCNPISGHATLYWYQQILGQGPKLLIQFQNNGVVDDSQLPKDRFSAERLKGVDSTLKIQPAKLEDSAVYLCASSLTGGPRQETQYFGPGTRLLVL.

The chain links TRBV7-8 to TRBJ1-5; 8 bases agree with TRBD1. CDR1 and CDR2 (germline): SGHVS, FQNEAQ. This CDR3 is 15 amino acids long. The ends lost 2 bases at V and 6 bases at J; junction bases unmatched: 6. Here the CDR3 DNA reads TGTGCCAGCAGCTTAATTGCAGGGGGCTTTCAGCCCCAGCATTTT. This sequence encodes CASSLIAGGFQPQHF.

This clonotype was detected only a few times. The DNA of the CDR3 is TGTGCCAGCAGGGTCGGGGGGTACAATGAGCAGTTCTTC. It translates to CASRVGGYNEQFF. The genes are TRBV27 and TRBJ2-1, with TRBD2 matching over 7 bases. The CDR3 loop spans 13 amino acids. The V and J ends lost 6 bases and 4 bases, in that order; junction bases with no gene match: 3. Germline V CDR1 and CDR2: MNHEY, SMNVEV (reference sequence).

V gene TRBV2 combines with J gene TRBJ2-3; tentative D call: TRBD1 (5 bases). The CDR3 loop spans 14 amino acids. V shed 7 bases and J shed 2 bases, with 13 bases lying between them. The V gene's germline CDR1 is SNHLY and CDR2 FYNNEI. The CDR3 sequence: CASNNQGNTDTQYF. In DNA form, the CDR3 reads TGTGCCAGCAATAACCAGGGTAACACAGATACGCAGTATTTT.

This clonotype appeared a few times. The V gene is TRBV6-1, the J gene TRBJ2-5, with TRBD2 as a possible D gene (5 bases). V was pared by 3 bases and J by 5 bases, with 19 bases between. The CDR3 has 16 amino acids. Germline V gives CDR1 MNHNS, CDR2 SASEGT. The DNA for the CDR3 is TGTGCCAGCAGTGAGCAAAGCGGCCTTCCAAGGGAGACCCAGTACTTC. It translates to CASSEQSGLPRETQYF.

V gene TRBV10-3 combines with J gene TRBJ2-5; TRBD1 matches 10 bases. The ends lost 8 bases at V and 5 bases at J; junction bases unmatched: 5. There are 13 residues in the CDR3. Germline CDR1 and CDR2: ENHRY and SYGVKD. The CDR3, as DNA: TGTGCCATCGGACAGGGGGTAGGGGAGACCCAGTACTTC. Its translation: CAIGQGVGETQYF.

This clonotype was counted between two and nine times. The rearrangement uses TRBV12-3 or TRBV12-4 and TRBJ2-2, with D possibly TRBD2 on 5 matching bases. The CDR3 length is 15 residues. The V gene lost 5 bases and the J gene lost 0 bases, with 10 bases spanning the gap. CDR3 sequence: CASSPVLANTGELFF. The CDR3 DNA is TGTGCCAGCAGTCCCGTACTAGCGAACACCGGGGAGCTGTTTTTT.

V and J are TRBV10-2 and TRBJ2-2; 9 bases are shared with TRBD2. CDR1 and CDR2 (germline): WSHSY, SAAADI. V lost 7 bases to trimming and J lost 4 bases; unmatched junction nucleotides: 10. The CDR3 length is 16 residues. This CDR3 is CASTLSGGGPTGELFF. For the CDR3, the DNA is TGCGCCAGCACCCTTAGCGGGGGAGGACCCACCGGGGAGCTGTTTTTT.

The chain has TRBV19 and TRBJ1-5, with D perhaps TRBD1 (5 bases). V was trimmed by 6 bases and J by 0 bases, leaving 15 bases between them. The CDR3 runs 16 residues. Germline assignment: CDR1 LNHDA and CDR2 SQIVND (reference sequence). This CDR3 reads CASSQGRFYSNQPQHF. The CDR3 region has the DNA TGTGCCAGTAGCCAGGGACGGTTTTATAGCAATCAGCCCCAGCATTTT.

V is TRBV30 and J is TRBJ1-1; D unclear. Trimming left V 1 base short and J 0 bases short, with 9 bases between. Germline V gene lookup returns CDR1 GTSNPN and CDR2 SVGIG (reference sequence). The CDR3 sequence is 14 residues long. The CDR3 here is CAWSGGIMNTEAFF. The CDR3 DNA is TGTGCCTGGAGTGGCGGGATTATGAACACTGAAGCTTTCTTT.